This TCR beta chain is drawn from a study of blood T cell repertoires in COVID-19 (dated by TCRdb to the early 2020s). Background on the whole study: Samples covering the acute and convalescent phases of COVID-19 were provided by collaborators in the United States, Italy and Spain. The material from the prospective study consisted of cDNA or gDNA derived from T cells, B-cell-depleted T cells, or PBMCs. Subjects who had been exposed to COVID-19, were actively infected with it, or had recovered from it provided the deeply sampled blood TCRbeta repertoires that made up the dataset. The repertoires were made available in a free public database intended to serve as a resource for research on the immune response to SARS-CoV-2. The samples were drawn from the first 160 participants of the ongoing ImmuneRACE study and from 950 to 1,500 subjects provided by 6 global collaborators. The sample metadata nearly always contained a de-identified subject ID, COVID-19 status, age in years and sex. HLA class I and class II types, where available, came from metadata supplied by the sample provider rather than from assay-based typing. What the study reported, not specific to this receptor: The amount of clinical and demographic metadata varied by source and participant and was provided uncurated.

V loses 2 bases at its end and J loses 1 base; junction bases beyond the gene matches: 6. Sequences KGHSH (CDR1) and LQKENI (CDR2) are obtained from the germline V gene. The CDR3, from cysteine to phenylalanine, totals 17 residues. Solely the CDR3 DNA is kept, with 51 bases framed from the first base. TCRbeta CDR3 regions were amplified from genomic DNA using the immunoSEQ Assay, a bias-controlled multiplex PCR. On the study's bioinformatics: The number of nucleated cells in each sample was estimated by amplification of reference gene primers within the assay. To quantify the absolute abundance of each unique TCRbeta CDR3 rearrangement, sequence reads were collapsed and filtered. For each sample, productive Simpson clonality was calculated as the square root of Simpson's diversity index over productive rearrangements. TCRdb obtained this table from immuneACCESS and retained in-frame rearrangements with V and J assigned. These tables miss some clones; where compared with another copy, unresolved V genes account for less than half of the shortfall, and the remainder is unexplained. V and J calls plus clone size are reproduced from that table; the DNA served to infer D and trimming. Across this sample there are approximately 270,000 clones, with 90% to 95% seen only once. The ten largest clones capture 1% to 1.5% of the sample.

As regards this clone: Its target antigen remains unknown. No quality values exist for individual bases; no much larger clone is one base distant.

In the prospective study, participants were about 18 to 90 years old, resided in about two dozen geographic areas of the United States, and were enrolled through a virtual design. To assign participants to cohorts, the prospective study relied on clinical history that participants themselves reported in a screening survey and a study questionnaire. Mobile phlebotomists in the prospective study collected whole blood, serum and a nasopharyngeal or oropharyngeal swab from every participant. Participants in the prospective study had the option to provide additional blood draws and questionnaires over an approximately 2-month period. Blood samples from the prospective study were shipped frozen or at room temperature prior to DNA extraction.

The V and J segments used are TRBV18 and TRBJ2-2, with 8 central nucleotides matching TRBD1. Specimen: PBMCs or T cells enriched from blood (not recorded which). This receptor was taken from a human donor in a cohort exposed to, infected with or recovered from COVID-19 (not recorded which). The donor label of this sample is uncertain. In nucleotide form, the sequence is TGTGCCAGCTCACCAATGTCTGGACAGGGGAACACCGGGGAGCTGTTTTTT. Protein translation: CASSPMSGQGNTGELFF.